Each of the 22 T cell receptor beta chains below was sequenced from the same sample in a study of shared clonotypes between healthy human individuals. Clones were sequenced by immunoSEQ multiplex PCR, and TCRdb holds only the in-frame ones, with some missing. The sample records around 1.5 million clones, 95% to 99% being singletons. Sequencing used naive CD4+ T cells sorted from blood. Specified subset: CD45RA+ positively selected. These receptors all stem from a young man in good health.

This chain uses TRBV5-8 with TRBJ2-1; a possible D gene is TRBD1 (6 bases). V dropped 2 bases and J dropped 1 base, with 10 bases sitting between them. The CDR3 is 15 amino acids. CDR1 is SGHTS and CDR2 is YDEGEE in the germline V gene. The CDR3 DNA follows: TGTGCCAGCAGCTTAGGACAGTATTCCTACAATGAGCAGTTCTTC. Translation gives CASSLGQYSYNEQFF.

In this sample, this clone turned up once. This chain's CDR3 is CASSAGSGDSNQPQHF. In DNA form, the CDR3 reads TGTGCCAGCTCAGCTGGTTCGGGAGATAGCAATCAGCCCCAGCATTTT. V and J are TRBV18 and TRBJ1-5; D uncertain. Trimming shortened V by 5 bases and J by 0 bases, and 14 bases separated the two germline ends. CDR1 and CDR2 from the germline V gene are KGHSH and LQKENI. The CDR3 is 16 amino acids. Combining the CDR3 with reference TRBV18 and TRBJ1-5 gives the whole variable domain NAGVMQNPRHLVRRRGQEARLRCSPMKGHSHVYWYRQLPEEGLKFMVYLQKENIIDESGMPKERFSAEFPKEGPSILRIQQVVRGDSAAYFCASSAGSGDSNQPQHFGDGTRLSIL.

This rearrangement joins TRBV5-8 to TRBJ2-1; no definite D call. The CDR3 is 17 amino acids. The V gene lost 3 bases and the J gene lost 4 bases, with 20 bases spanning the gap. From germline, CDR1 is SGHTS and CDR2 YDEGEE. The CDR3 is CASSSYLEWSEYNEQFF. The CDR3 DNA reads TGTGCCAGCAGCTCCTATCTGGAGTGGTCGGAATACAATGAGCAGTTCTTC.

The chain has TRBV25-1 and TRBJ1-4; no clear D gene. The germline V gene has CDR1 MGHDK and CDR2 SYGVNS. The CDR3 sequence is 14 residues long. V lost 6 bases to trimming and J lost 10 bases, with 18 bases between them. The CDR3 DNA reads as TGTGCCAGCAGCCTTGGGTCCGGCCTTGGAAAACTGTTTTTT. This encodes CASSLGSGLGKLFF.

In regard to this clone: The same CDR3 also results from other DNA sequences found in this sample. This chain joins TRBV5-1 and TRBJ2-2, with D uncertain. The germline gives CDR1 SGHRS, CDR2 YFSETQ. With 2 bases removed from V and 0 bases from J, the gap between germline ends came to 8 bases. The CDR3 loop spans 15 amino acids. CDR3 nucleotide sequence: TGCGCCAGCAGCTTACCAGCGTCGAACACCGGGGAGCTGTTTTTT. This translates into CASSLPASNTGELFF.

This chain links TRBV10-3 with TRBJ2-3; the match to TRBD2 covers 10 bases. Germline CDR1 ENHRY, CDR2 SYGVKD. V shed 3 bases, J shed 5 bases, and the junction held 5 bases outside the gene matches. The CDR3 is 15 residues long. CDR3 DNA sequence: TGTGCCATCAGTGAAGCGGGAGGGTATGTAGATACGCAGTATTTT. Amino acid sequence: CAISEAGGYVDTQYF.

J is TRBJ2-1 and V is TRBV19, with a tentative D call TRBD2 (5 bases). The length of the CDR3 is 11 residues. The germline CDR1 and CDR2 sequences are LNHDA and SQIVND (reference sequence). V was shortened by 5 bases and J by 12 bases, with 11 bases between the two germline ends. CDR3 amino acids: CASSGGGWQFF. The CDR3 DNA is TGTGCCAGTAGTGGAGGCGGTTGGCAGTTCTTC.

The chain links TRBV7-9 to TRBJ2-1, with D unclear. Germline V gene data show CDR1 as SEHNR and CDR2 as FQNEAQ (reference sequence). V was trimmed by 3 bases and J by 7 bases, leaving 10 bases between them. This CDR3 has 13 residues. Here the CDR3 reads CASSLGSRNEQFF. The CDR3 DNA is TGTGCCAGCAGCTTGGGTTCTCGAAATGAGCAGTTCTTC.

The rearrangement links TRBV5-4 to TRBJ2-5, with D maybe TRBD1 (6 bases). Trimming pared 6 bases from V and 0 bases from J, leaving 9 bases between. The V gene's germline CDR1 is SGHNT and CDR2 YYREEE (reference sequence). The CDR3 spans 13 residues. Here the CDR3 reads CASIRTDQETQYF. CDR3 nucleotides: TGTGCCAGCATCAGGACAGACCAAGAGACCCAGTACTTC.

V and J are TRBV9 and TRBJ2-1; TRBD2 matches at 7 bases. The junction had 7 bases not matched to a gene; V was cut back by 7 bases and J by 6 bases. Germline V gene data show CDR1 as SGDLS and CDR2 as YYNGEE. The CDR3 sequence is 13 residues long. The CDR3 DNA reads TGTGCCAGCGGCCTAGCGGCTTTCAATGAGCAGTTCTTC. Residues: CASGLAAFNEQFF.

The chain employs TRBV7-8 and TRBJ2-1; TRBD1 agrees at 8 bases. Germline V gene data show CDR1 as SGHVS and CDR2 as FQNEAQ. The CDR3 totals 16 residues. V lost 5 bases and J lost 2; bases outside the gene matches: 8. CDR3 amino acids: CASSISARGPYNEQFF. CDR3 nucleotides: TGTGCCAGCAGCATCTCTGCCAGGGGGCCCTACAATGAGCAGTTCTTC.

The V call is TRBV6-5, the J call TRBJ2-1, with a weak D call TRBD1 (6 bases). V was trimmed by 5 bases and J by 6 bases, leaving 17 bases between them. The length of the CDR3 is 15 residues. Germline loops: CDR1 MNHEY, CDR2 SVGAGI. In DNA, the CDR3 is TGTGCCAGCAGTACAAGCAGGGGCCGGGGCAATGAGCAGTTCTTC. Amino acids: CASSTSRGRGNEQFF.

The chain combines TRBV4-1 with TRBJ1-1, with TRBD1 as a possible D gene (5 bases). V was cut by 3 bases and J by 10 bases, with 18 bases left in between. The CDR3 contains 14 residues. CDR1 and CDR2 from the germline V gene are MGHRA and YSYEKL. CDR3 coding DNA: TGCGCCAGCAGCCAGGCGGGAGGGGTGGATGGAGCTTTCTTT. Protein sequence: CASSQAGGVDGAFF.

V usage is TRBV7-2 and J usage is TRBJ1-4; D is possibly TRBD1 (5 bases). Trimming pared 5 bases from V and 4 bases from J, leaving 14 bases between. This CDR3 contains 15 residues. Germline V CDR1 and CDR2: SGHTA, FQGNSA. The CDR3: CASSHDRLNNEKLFF. The CDR3 nucleotides are TGTGCCAGCAGCCATGACAGATTGAATAATGAAAAACTGTTTTTT.

V and J are TRBV5-4 and TRBJ2-2; 11 bases agree with TRBD2. The germline V gene encodes CDR1 SGHNT and CDR2 YYREEE (reference sequence). The CDR3 has 16 residues. J gave up 3 bases and V 3 bases, and 4 bases lay outside the gene matches. As DNA, the CDR3 is TGTGCCAGCAGCTGGGGGACTAGCGGATACACCGGGGAGCTGTTTTTT. It translates to CASSWGTSGYTGELFF.

The chain joins TRBV11-3 to TRBJ1-1; D is possibly TRBD1 (5 bases). CDR3 length: 13 amino acids. Germline V gene sequence: CDR1 SGHNT, CDR2 YENEEA. V dropped 3 bases and J dropped 2 bases, with 7 bases sitting between them. The CDR3 loop is CASSFQGNTEAFF. The CDR3 nucleotides read TGTGCCAGCAGCTTCCAGGGCAACACTGAAGCTTTCTTT.

The V call is TRBV29-1, the J call TRBJ2-2, with D uncertain. The V end was cut by 3 bases, the J end by 4 bases, with 3 bases between. The CDR3 extends over 11 amino acids. The V gene's germline CDR1 is SQVTM and CDR2 ANQGSEA. The CDR3 reads CSVDGTGELFF. Here the CDR3 DNA reads TGCAGCGTTGACGGCACCGGGGAGCTGTTTTTT.

The V call is TRBV27, the J call TRBJ1-1; 8 nucleotides align to TRBD1. This CDR3 is 14 amino acids long. The junction had 4 bases not matched to a gene; V was cut back by 6 bases and J by 1 base. Looked up from germline, CDR1 is MNHEY and CDR2 is SMNVEV (reference sequence). The CDR3 DNA follows: TGTGCCAGCAGCATGACAGGGGCGAACACTGAAGCTTTCTTT. This gives the protein CASSMTGANTEAFF.

The chain links TRBV9 to TRBJ2-3; TRBD1 might be the D (6 bases). In germline, CDR1 is SGDLS, CDR2 YYNGEE. This CDR3 comprises 16 residues. V gave up 0 bases and J gave up 0 bases, with 11 bases separating them. The CDR3 is CASSVGDTGSTDTQYF. The CDR3 DNA is TGTGCCAGCAGCGTAGGGGACACAGGAAGCACAGATACGCAGTATTTT.

This chain links TRBV18 with TRBJ2-7, with 8 bases aligning to TRBD1. The CDR3 is 16 residues long. Looked up from germline, CDR1 is KGHSH and CDR2 is LQKENI. Trimming took 5 bases from V and 2 from J; bases not matched to a gene: 11. DNA of the CDR3: TGTGCCAGCTCAGCTCTTCGGACAGGGTTTCCCTACGAGCAGTACTTC. Translated, it gives CASSALRTGFPYEQYF.

The chain uses TRBV5-8 and TRBJ2-1; D may correspond to TRBD1 or TRBD2 (5 bases each). Germline CDR1 reads SGHTS; CDR2 reads YDEGEE. The CDR3 runs to 15 residues. V lost 0 bases to trimming and J lost 0 bases, with 7 bases between them. In DNA form, the CDR3 reads TGTGCCAGCAGCTTGGGAGGGGACTCCTACAATGAGCAGTTCTTC. Protein: CASSLGGDSYNEQFF.

This chain uses TRBV5-1 with TRBJ2-3; D uncertain. Germline loops: CDR1 SGHRS, CDR2 YFSETQ. Trimming shortened V by 0 bases and J by 6 bases, and 11 bases separated the two germline ends. The CDR3 extends over 14 amino acids. CDR3 amino acids: CASSLAVGPDTQYF. Here the CDR3 DNA reads TGCGCCAGCAGCTTGGCGGTCGGCCCGGATACGCAGTATTTT.